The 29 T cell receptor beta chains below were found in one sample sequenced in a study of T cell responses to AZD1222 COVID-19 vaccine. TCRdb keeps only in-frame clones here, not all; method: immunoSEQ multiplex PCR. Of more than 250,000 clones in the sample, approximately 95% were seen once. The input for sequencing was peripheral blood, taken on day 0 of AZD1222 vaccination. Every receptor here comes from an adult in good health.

The CDR3 DNA sequence: TGTGCCAGCAGCCGGACAGGGGGGGAGCAGTACTTC. This gives the protein CASSRTGGEQYF. The V and J genes are TRBV3-1 (or the pseudogene TRBV3-2) and TRBJ2-7; TRBD1 aligns across 10 bases. After removal of 4 bases from V and 7 bases from J, the junction contained 1 base not matched to a gene. CDR3 size: 12 residues. CDR1 and CDR2 from the germline V gene are LGHDT and YNNKEL (reference sequence).

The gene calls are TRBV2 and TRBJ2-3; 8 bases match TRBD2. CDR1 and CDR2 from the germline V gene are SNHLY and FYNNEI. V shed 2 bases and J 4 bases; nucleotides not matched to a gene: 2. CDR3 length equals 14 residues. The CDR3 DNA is TGTGCCAGCAGTGAATTGCGGGGGGCAGATACGCAGTATTTT. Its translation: CASSELRGADTQYF.

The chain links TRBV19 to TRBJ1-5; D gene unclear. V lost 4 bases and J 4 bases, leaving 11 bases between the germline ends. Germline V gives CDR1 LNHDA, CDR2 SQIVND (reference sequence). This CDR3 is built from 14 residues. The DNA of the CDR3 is TGTGCCAGTAGTAAAATGGGCGGAAATCAGCCCCAGCATTTT. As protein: CASSKMGGNQPQHF. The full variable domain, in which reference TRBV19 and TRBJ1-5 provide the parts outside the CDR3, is DGGITQSPKYLFRKEGQNVTLSCEQNLNHDAMYWYRQDPGQGLRLIYYSQIVNDFQKGDIAEGYSVSREKKESFPLTVTSAQKNPTAFYLCASSKMGGNQPQHFGDGTRLSIL.

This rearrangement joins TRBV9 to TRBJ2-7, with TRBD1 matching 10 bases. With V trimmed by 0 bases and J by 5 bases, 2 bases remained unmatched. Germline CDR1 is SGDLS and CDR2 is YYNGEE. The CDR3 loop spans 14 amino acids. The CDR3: CASSVGQGAHEQYF. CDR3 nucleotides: TGTGCCAGCAGCGTAGGACAGGGGGCCCACGAGCAGTACTTC.

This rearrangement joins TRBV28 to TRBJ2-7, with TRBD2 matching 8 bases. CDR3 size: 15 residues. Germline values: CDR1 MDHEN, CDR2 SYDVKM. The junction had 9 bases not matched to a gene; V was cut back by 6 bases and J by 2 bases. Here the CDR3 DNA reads TGTGCCAGCAGGTTGAGTAGCGGGATGACCTACGAGCAGTACTTC. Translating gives CASRLSSGMTYEQYF.

CDR3 DNA: TGTGCCAGCGGCCGAGGCGATGGCTACACCTTC. Translated, it gives CASGRGDGYTF. The gene calls are TRBV6-5 and TRBJ1-2, with D hard to call. Looked up from germline, CDR1 is MNHEY and CDR2 is SVGAGI. The CDR3 consists of 11 residues. V lost 8 bases and J 6 bases, leaving 10 bases between the germline ends.

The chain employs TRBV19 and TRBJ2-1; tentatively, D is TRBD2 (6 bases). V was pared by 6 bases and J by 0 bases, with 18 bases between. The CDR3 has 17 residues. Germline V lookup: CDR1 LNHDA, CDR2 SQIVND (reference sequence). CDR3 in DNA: TGTGCCAGTAGGGACTACAAAGGACTCAGCTCCTACAATGAGCAGTTCTTC. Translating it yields CASRDYKGLSSYNEQFF.

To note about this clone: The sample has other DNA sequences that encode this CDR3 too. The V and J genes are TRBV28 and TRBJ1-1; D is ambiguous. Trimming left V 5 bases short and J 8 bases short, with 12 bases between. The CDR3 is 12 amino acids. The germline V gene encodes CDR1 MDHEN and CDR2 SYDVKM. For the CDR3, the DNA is TGTGCCAGCAGTCAGGCCGGAAGAGAAGCTTTCTTT. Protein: CASSQAGREAFF.

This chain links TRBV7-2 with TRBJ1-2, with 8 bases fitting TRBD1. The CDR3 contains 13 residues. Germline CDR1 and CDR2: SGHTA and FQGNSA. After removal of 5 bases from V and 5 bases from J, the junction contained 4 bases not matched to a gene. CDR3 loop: CASSPGQAYGYTF. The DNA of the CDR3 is TGTGCCAGCAGCCCGGGACAGGCTTATGGCTACACCTTC.

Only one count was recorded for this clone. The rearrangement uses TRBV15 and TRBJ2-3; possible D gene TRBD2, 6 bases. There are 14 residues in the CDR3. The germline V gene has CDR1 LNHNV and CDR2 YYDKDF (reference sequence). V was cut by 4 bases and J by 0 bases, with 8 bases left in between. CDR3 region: CATSNGGSTDTQYF. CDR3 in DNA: TGTGCCACCAGCAATGGGGGGAGCACAGATACGCAGTATTTT.

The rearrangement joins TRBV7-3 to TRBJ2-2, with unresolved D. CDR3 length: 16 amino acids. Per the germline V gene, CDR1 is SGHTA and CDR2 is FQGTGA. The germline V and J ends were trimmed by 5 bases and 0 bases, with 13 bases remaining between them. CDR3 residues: CASSIKPVSNTGELFF. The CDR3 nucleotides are TGTGCCAGCAGCATAAAACCCGTCTCGAACACCGGGGAGCTGTTTTTT.

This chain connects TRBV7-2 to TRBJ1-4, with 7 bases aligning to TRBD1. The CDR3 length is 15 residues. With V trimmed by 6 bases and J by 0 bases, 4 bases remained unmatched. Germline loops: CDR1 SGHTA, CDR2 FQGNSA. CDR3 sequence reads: CASSLTGTTNEKLFF. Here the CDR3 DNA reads TGTGCCAGCAGTCTGACAGGGACAACTAATGAAAAACTGTTTTTT.

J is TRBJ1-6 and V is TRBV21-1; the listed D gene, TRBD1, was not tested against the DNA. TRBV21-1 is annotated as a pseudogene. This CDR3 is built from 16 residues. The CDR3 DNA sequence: TGTGCCAGCACCCTCACTGAGGGGACAGGGGTATCACCCCTCCACTTT. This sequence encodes CASTLTEGTGVSPLHF.

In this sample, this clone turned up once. The CDR3 protein is CASRGQVTDEQFF. The CDR3 coding sequence is TGTGCCAGCAGAGGGCAGGTGACCGATGAGCAGTTCTTC. The chain has TRBV5-4 and TRBJ2-1; D remains ambiguous. The CDR3 loop spans 13 amino acids. From germline, CDR1 is SGHNT and CDR2 YYREEE (reference sequence). Trimming took 5 bases from V and 8 from J, leaving 14 bases between them. The complete variable domain, with remaining parts taken from reference TRBV5-4 and TRBJ2-1, reads ETGVTQSPTHLIKTRGQQVTLRCSSQSGHNTVSWYQQALGQGPQFIFQYYREEENGRGNFPPRFSGLQFPNYSSELNVNALELDDSALYLCASRGQVTDEQFFGPGTRLTVL.

CDR3 nucleotide sequence: TGTGCCAGCGCAAGTTTAGGGGGTGGCTACGAGCAGTACTTC. Translating it yields CASASLGGGYEQYF. The gene calls are TRBV6-5 and TRBJ2-7, with a possible D match to TRBD1 (6 bases). This CDR3 region has 14 residues. CDR1 is MNHEY, CDR2 SVGAGI, per germline. The V and J ends lost 8 bases and 3 bases respectively, with 17 bases between them.

CDR3 nucleotides: TGTGCCAGCAGCCAATTTGGGGGCGGGGAGCTGTTTTTT. This gives the protein CASSQFGGGELFF. The chain couples TRBV3-1 (or the pseudogene TRBV3-2) to TRBJ2-2, with D tentatively TRBD1 or TRBD2 (5 bases each). Germline V gene sequence: CDR1 LGHDT, CDR2 YNNKEL (reference sequence). The CDR3 has 13 amino acids. V gave up 2 bases and J gave up 7 bases, with 8 bases separating them.

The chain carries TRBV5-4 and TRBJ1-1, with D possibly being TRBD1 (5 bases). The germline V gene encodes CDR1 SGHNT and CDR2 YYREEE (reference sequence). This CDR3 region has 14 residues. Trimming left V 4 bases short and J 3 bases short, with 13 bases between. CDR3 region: CASSRGTGDTEAFF. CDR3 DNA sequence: TGTGCCAGCAGCCGCGGGACGGGGGACACTGAAGCTTTCTTT.

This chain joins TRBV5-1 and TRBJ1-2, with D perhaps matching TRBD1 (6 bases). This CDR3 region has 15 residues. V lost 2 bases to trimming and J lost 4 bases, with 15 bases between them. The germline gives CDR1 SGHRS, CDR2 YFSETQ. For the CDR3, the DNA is TGCGCCAGCAGCTTCGGGCAGGGGCGCGGCTATGGCTACACCTTC. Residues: CASSFGQGRGYGYTF.

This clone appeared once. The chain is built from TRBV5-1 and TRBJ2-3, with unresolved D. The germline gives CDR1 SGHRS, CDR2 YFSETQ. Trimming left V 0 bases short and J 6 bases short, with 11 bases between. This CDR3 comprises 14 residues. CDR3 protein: CASSLDVSLDTQYF. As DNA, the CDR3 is TGCGCCAGCAGCTTGGATGTCAGTTTGGATACGCAGTATTTT.

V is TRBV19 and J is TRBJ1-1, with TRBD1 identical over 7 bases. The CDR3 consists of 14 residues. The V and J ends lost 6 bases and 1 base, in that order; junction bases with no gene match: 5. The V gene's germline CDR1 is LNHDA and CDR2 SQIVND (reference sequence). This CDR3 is CASSWDSQNTEAFF. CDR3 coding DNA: TGTGCCAGTAGCTGGGACAGTCAGAACACTGAAGCTTTCTTT.

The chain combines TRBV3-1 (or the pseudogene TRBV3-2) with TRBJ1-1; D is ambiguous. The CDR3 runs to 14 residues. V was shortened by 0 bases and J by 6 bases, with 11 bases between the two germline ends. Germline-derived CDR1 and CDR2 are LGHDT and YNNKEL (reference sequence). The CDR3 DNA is TGTGCCAGCAGCCAAGATATGGCACTCTCTGAAGCTTTCTTT. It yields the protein CASSQDMALSEAFF.

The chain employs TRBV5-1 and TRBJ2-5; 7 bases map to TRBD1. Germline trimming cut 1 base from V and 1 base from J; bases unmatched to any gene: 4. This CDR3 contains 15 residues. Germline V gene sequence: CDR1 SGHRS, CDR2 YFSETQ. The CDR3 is CASSLWTGFQETQYF. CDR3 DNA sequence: TGCGCCAGCAGCTTGTGGACAGGCTTCCAAGAGACCCAGTACTTC.

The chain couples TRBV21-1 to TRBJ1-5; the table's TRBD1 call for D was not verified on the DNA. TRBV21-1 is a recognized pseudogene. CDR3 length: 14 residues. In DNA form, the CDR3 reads TGTGCCAGCAGCAAAGCACAGGGAGCTCAGCCCCAGCATTTT. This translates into CASSKAQGAQPQHF.

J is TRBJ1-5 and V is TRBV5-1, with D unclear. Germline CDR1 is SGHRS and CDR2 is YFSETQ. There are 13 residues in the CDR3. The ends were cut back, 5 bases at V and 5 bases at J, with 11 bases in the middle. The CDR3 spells CASRTDRDQPQHF. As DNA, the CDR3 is TGCGCCAGCAGGACGGATAGGGATCAGCCCCAGCATTTT.

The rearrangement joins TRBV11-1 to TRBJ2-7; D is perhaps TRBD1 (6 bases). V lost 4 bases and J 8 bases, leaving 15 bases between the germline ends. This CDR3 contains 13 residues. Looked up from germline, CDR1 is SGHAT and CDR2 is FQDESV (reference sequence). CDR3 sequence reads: CASSSAGTLQQYF. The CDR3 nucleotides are TGTGCCAGCAGCTCTGCCGGGACACTGCAGCAGTACTTC.

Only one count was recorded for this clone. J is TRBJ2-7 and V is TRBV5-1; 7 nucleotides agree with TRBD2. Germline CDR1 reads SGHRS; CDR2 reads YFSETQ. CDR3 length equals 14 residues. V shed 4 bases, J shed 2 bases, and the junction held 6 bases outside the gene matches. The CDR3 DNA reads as TGCGCCAGCAGCACCCAGCGGGGCGCCTACGAGCAGTACTTC. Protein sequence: CASSTQRGAYEQYF.

The CDR3 nucleotides are TGTGCCAGCAGTTTGGTCTCCGGAAAACTGTTTTTT. Encoded protein: CASSLVSGKLFF. The genes are TRBV27 and TRBJ1-4; no clear D. V was clipped by 3 bases and J by 10 bases, with 9 bases between them. This CDR3 has 12 amino acids. Looked up from germline, CDR1 is MNHEY and CDR2 is SMNVEV (reference sequence).

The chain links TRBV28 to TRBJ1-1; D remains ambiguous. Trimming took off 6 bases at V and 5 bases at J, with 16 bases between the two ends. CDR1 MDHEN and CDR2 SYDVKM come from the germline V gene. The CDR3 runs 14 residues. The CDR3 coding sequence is TGTGCCAGCAGCCCGAAGGGCAGGAGGACTGAAGCTTTCTTT. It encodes CASSPKGRRTEAFF.

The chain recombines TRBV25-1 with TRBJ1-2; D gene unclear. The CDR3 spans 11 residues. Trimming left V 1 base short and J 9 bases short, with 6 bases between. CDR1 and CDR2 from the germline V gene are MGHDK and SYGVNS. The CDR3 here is CASSESESYTF. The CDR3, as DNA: TGTGCCAGCAGTGAATCTGAGAGCTACACCTTC.